This TCR beta chain was sequenced for a study of blood T cell repertoires in COVID-19. This CDR3 is built from 15 residues. The junction had 3 bases not matched to a gene; V was cut back by 4 bases and J by 4 bases. CDR1 is SGDLS and CDR2 is YYNGEE in the germline V gene. Per the original methods: Quantification of nucleated cells was approximated via reference gene primer amplification. TCRdb's copy holds only in-frame clones and misses some; the assay was immunoSEQ multiplex PCR. V and J calls and clone size are given by that table; D and trimming were obtained from the DNA. The profile shows about 300,000 clones, 83% of them singletons.

This chain links TRBV9 with TRBJ1-4, with 11 bases that match TRBD1. The receptor's source is a woman between 45 and 65 years old with acute or convalescent COVID-19. Material: peripheral blood. CDR3 amino acids: CASSPGQGGNEKLFF. The CDR3 DNA sequence: TGTGCCAGCAGCCCGGGACAGGGGGGTAATGAAAAACTGTTTTTT.